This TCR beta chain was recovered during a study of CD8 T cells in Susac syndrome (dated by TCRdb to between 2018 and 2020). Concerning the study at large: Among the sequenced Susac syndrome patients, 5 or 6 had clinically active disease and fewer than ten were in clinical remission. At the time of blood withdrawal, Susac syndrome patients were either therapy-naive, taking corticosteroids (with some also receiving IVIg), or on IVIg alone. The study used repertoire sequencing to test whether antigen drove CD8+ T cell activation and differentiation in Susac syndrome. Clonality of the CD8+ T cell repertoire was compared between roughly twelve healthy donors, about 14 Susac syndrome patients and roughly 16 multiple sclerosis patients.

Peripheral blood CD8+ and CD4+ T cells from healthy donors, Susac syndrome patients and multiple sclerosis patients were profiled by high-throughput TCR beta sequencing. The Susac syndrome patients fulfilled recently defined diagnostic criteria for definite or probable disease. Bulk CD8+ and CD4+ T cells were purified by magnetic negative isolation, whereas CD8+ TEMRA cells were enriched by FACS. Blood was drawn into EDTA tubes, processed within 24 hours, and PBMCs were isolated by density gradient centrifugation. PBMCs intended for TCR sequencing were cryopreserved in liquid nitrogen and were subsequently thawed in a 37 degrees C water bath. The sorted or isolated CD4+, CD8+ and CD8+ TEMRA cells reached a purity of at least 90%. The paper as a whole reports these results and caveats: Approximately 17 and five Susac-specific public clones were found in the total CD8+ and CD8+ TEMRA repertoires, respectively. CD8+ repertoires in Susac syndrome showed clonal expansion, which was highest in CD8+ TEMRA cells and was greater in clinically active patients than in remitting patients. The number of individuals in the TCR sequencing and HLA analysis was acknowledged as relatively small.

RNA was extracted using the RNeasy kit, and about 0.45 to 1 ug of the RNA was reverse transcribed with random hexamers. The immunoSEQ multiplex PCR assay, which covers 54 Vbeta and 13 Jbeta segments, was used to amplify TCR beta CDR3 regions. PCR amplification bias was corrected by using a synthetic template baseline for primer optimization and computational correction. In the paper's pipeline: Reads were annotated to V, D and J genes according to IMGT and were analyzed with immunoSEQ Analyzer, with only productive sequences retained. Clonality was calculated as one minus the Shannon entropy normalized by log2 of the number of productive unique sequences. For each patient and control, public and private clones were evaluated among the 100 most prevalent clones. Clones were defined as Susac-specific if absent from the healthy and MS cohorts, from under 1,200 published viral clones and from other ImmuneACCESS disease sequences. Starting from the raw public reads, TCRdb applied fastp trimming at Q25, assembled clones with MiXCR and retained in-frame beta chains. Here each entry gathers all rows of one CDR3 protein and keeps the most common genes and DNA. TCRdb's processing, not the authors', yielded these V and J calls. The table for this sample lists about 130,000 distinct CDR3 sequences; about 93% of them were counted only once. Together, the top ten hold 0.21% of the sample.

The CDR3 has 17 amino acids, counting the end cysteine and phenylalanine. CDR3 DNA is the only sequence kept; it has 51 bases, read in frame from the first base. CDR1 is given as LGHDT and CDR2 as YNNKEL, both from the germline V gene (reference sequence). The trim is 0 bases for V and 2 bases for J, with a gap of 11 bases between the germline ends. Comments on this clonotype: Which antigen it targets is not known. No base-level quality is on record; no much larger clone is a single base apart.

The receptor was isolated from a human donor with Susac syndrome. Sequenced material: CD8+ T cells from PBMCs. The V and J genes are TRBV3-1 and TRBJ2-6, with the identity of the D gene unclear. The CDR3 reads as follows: CASSQDSGNPGANVLTF. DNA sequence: TGTGCCAGCAGCCAAGATTCTGGTAACCCTGGGGCCAACGTCCTGACTTTC.